The following is a TCR beta chain sequence with its context. Antigen: not known. Only in-frame clones appear in the TCRdb table, and some are missing; sequencing was by immunoSEQ multiplex PCR. Of some 260,000 clones in the sample, more than 75% were seen once. The sample is drawn from a study of cytomegalovirus exposure and HLA in healthy donors. Broader study findings: According to the study, 180 or so TCR beta chains were cytomegalovirus-associated. Most TCRs appeared rarely, but some public TCRs recurred in many donors. Later, an analysis found that TCR clusters from the first cohort tended to co-occur in the roughly 110 validation repertoires.

A roughly 120-subject validation cohort, separate from the 666-subject first cohort, supplied the donors. V gave up 9 bases and J gave up 3 bases; unmatched junction bases: 14. The CDR3 length is 18 residues. Germline V CDR1 and CDR2: ENHRY, SYGVKD. The receptor was derived from a man younger than 35 in good health and CMV-seropositive. What was sequenced was PBMCs. This sequence joins TRBV10-3 and TRBJ2-3, with 14 positions matching TRBD2. The CDR3 is CAMSSGLAGGGPTDTQYF. CDR3 sequence (DNA): TGTGCCATGTCGAGTGGACTAGCGGGAGGTGGGCCTACAGATACGCAGTATTTT.